The T cell receptor (beta chain) described here comes from a study of shared clonotypes between healthy human individuals. Libraries were prepared by immunoSEQ multiplex PCR; TCRdb keeps only in-frame clonotypes and omits some of them. The sample has some 2,100,000 clones, about 93% seen once; the top ten hold roughly 1.8%. CD8 cells classed as naive were CD45RO-negative and positively selected for CCR7, excluding terminally differentiated effector memory CD45RA+ cells. CDR1 is LNHDA and CDR2 is SQIVND in the germline V gene (reference sequence). V lost 3 bases and J lost 8; bases outside the gene matches: 13. The CDR3 covers 17 residues.

The specimen sequenced was naive CD8+ T cells from PBMCs. This sequence was found in a man aged 18 to 29 in good health. Some clones in this sample may be carry-over from other donors' samples. The chain employs TRBV19 and TRBJ1-1; 12 nucleotides line up with TRBD1. In DNA form, the CDR3 reads TGTGCCAGTAGTATGCTCGGATGGGGACAGGGGGCAGGGGAAGCTTTCTTT. Its protein is CASSMLGWGQGAGEAFF.